This TCR beta chain was found in a study of Tregs in tolerant kidney transplant recipients. Study observations and caveats: Expanding Tregs on activated donor B cells appeared to best identify donor-specific TCRbeta clones. Tolerant patients' donor-specific Tregs expanded beyond overall Tregs, suggesting antigen-driven growth.

Trimming shortened V by 1 base and J by 3 bases, and 10 bases separated the two germline ends. Germline V lookup: CDR1 SGHTA, CDR2 FQGNSA. There are 14 residues in the CDR3. Using immunoSEQ multiplex PCR, the repertoire was profiled, and TCRdb retains in-frame clones only, with some absent. There are 75,000 to 100,000 clones in the sample; approximately 94% occur only once, and about 1.5% lies in the top ten. Mixed chimerism was transient after nonmyeloablative marrow transplants from related graft donors. Unstimulated regulatory T cells (CD4+CD25+CD127-), CD4+CD25- non-regulatory cells, CD4 and CD8 cells were FACS-sorted from thawed PBMCs. Details on this clone: No antigen is known for it.

This TCR was recovered from a human patient who received a combined kidney and bone marrow transplant. Some T cells may originate from the graft donor. Sequencing was performed on CD4+ T cells from blood (PBMCs), taken 12 months after the transplant. The chain combines TRBV7-2 with TRBJ2-7; possible D gene TRBD1, 6 bases. For the CDR3, the DNA is TGTGCCAGCAGCTTAGTCGGCAGGGGCTACGAGCAGTACTTC. Protein sequence: CASSLVGRGYEQYF.